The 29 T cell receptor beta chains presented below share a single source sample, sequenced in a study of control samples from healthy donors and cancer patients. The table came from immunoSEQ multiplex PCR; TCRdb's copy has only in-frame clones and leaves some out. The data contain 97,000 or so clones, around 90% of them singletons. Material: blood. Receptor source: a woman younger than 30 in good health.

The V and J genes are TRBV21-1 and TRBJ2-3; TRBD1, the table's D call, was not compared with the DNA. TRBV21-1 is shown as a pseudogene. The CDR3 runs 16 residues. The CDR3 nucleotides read TGTGCCAGCAGCAAACGACGGACATCCACCACAGATACGCAGTATTTT. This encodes CASSKRRTSTTDTQYF.

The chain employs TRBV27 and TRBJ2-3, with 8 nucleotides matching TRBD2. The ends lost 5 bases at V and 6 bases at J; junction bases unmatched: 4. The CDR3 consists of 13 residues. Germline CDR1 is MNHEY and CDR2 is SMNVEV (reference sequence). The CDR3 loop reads CASSVGRADTQYF. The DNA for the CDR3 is TGTGCCAGCAGTGTCGGGAGGGCGGATACGCAGTATTTT.

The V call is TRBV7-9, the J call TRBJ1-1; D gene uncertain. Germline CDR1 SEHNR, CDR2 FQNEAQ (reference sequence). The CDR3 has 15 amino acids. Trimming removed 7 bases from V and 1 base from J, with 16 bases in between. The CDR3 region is CASIVSPLANTEAFF. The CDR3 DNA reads TGTGCCAGCATTGTCAGTCCTTTAGCGAACACTGAAGCTTTCTTT.

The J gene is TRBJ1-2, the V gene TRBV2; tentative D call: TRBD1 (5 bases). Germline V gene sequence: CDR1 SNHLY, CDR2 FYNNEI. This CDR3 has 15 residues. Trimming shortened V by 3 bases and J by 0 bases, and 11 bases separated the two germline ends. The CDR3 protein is CASSDWGKANYGYTF. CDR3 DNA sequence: TGTGCCAGCAGTGACTGGGGGAAAGCTAACTATGGCTACACCTTC.

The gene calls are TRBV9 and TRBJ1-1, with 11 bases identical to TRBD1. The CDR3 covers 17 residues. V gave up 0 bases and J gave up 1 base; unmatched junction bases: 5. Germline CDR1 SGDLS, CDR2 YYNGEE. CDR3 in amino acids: CASSVARTGGRNTEAFF. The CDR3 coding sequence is TGTGCCAGCAGCGTAGCTAGGACAGGGGGCCGGAACACTGAAGCTTTCTTT.

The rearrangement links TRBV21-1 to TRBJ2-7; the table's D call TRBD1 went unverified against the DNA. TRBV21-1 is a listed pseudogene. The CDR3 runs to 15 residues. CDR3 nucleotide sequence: TGTGCCAGCAGCAAAGCTGGCAGGGCCCTCTACGAGCAGTACTTC. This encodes CASSKAGRALYEQYF.

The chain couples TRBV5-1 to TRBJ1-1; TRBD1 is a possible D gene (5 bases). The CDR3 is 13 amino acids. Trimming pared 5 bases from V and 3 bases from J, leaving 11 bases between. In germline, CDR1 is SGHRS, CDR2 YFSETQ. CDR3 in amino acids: CASSKDIDTEAFF. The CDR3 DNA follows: TGCGCCAGCAGTAAGGACATCGACACTGAAGCTTTCTTT.

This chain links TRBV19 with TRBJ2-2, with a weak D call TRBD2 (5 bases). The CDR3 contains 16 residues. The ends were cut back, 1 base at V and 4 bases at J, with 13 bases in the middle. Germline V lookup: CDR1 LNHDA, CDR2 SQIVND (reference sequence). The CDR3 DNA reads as TGTGCCAGTAGTATAGTAGCGACCATGGGCACCGGGGAGCTGTTTTTT. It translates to CASSIVATMGTGELFF.

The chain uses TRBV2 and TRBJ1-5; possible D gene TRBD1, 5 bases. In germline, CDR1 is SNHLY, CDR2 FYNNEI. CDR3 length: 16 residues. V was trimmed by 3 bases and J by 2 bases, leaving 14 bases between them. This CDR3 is CASSEGESFRNQPQHF. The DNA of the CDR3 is TGTGCCAGCAGTGAGGGGGAGAGTTTTCGCAATCAGCCCCAGCATTTT.

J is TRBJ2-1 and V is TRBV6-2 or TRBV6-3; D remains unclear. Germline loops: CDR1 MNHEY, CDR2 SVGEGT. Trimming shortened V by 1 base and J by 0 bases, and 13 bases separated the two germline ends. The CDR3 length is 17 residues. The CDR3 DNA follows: TGTGCCAGCAGTTACTGGCCCACACGCCCCTCCTACAATGAGCAGTTCTTC. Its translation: CASSYWPTRPSYNEQFF.

The CDR3 DNA reads as TGCAGCGTACAGGGCCTTGAAGCTTTCTTT. Translated, it gives CSVQGLEAFF. V gene TRBV29-1 combines with J gene TRBJ1-1; D may be TRBD1 (6 bases). Per the germline V gene, CDR1 is SQVTM and CDR2 is ANQGSEA. CDR3 size: 10 residues. V lost 6 bases and J lost 7, with 9 bases in between.

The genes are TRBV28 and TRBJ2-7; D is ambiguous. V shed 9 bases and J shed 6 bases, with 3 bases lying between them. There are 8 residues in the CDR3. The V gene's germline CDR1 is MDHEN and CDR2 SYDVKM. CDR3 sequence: CARGEQYF. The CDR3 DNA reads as TGTGCCAGGGGCGAGCAGTACTTC.

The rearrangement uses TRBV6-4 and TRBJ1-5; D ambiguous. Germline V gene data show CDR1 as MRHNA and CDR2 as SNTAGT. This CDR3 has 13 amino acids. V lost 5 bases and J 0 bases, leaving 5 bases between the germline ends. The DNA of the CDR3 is TGTGCCAGCAGTACGCGTAGCAATCAGCCCCAGCATTTT. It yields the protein CASSTRSNQPQHF.

CDR3 sequence (DNA): TGTGCCAGCAGCAAGGGGTTAGCGGGGAGCACAGATACGCAGTATTTT. Its protein is CASSKGLAGSTDTQYF. The rearrangement joins TRBV5-4 to TRBJ2-3, with 8 positions matching TRBD2. The CDR3 runs to 16 residues. With 4 bases clipped from V and 0 bases from J, the junction kept 7 bases outside the gene matches. Germline loops: CDR1 SGHNT, CDR2 YYREEE (reference sequence).

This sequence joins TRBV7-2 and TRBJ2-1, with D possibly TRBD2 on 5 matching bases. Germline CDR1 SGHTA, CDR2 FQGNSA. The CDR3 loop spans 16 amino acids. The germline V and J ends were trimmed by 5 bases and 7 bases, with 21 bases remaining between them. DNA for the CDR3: TGTGCCAGCAGCCAACAGCCTACTAGTATTCATAATGAGCAGTTCTTC. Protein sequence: CASSQQPTSIHNEQFF.

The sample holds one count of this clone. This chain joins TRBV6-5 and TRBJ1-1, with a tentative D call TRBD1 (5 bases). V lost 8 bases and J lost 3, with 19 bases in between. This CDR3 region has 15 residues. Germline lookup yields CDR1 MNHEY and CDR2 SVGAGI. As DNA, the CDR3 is TGTGCCAGCCAGGTCAAAGGGGCCGAGGACACTGAAGCTTTCTTT. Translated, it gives CASQVKGAEDTEAFF.

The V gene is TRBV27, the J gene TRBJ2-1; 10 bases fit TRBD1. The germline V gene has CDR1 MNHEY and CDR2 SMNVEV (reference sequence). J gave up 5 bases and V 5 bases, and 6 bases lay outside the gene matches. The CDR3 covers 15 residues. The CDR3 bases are TGTGCCAGCAGTGGCGCCGGGACAGGGGACAATGAGCAGTTCTTC. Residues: CASSGAGTGDNEQFF.

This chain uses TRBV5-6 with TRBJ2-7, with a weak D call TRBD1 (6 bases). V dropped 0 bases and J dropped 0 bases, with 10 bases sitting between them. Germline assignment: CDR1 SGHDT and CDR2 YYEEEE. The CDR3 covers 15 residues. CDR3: CASSLVGGDSYEQYF. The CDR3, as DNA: TGTGCCAGCAGCTTGGTAGGGGGTGACTCCTACGAGCAGTACTTC.

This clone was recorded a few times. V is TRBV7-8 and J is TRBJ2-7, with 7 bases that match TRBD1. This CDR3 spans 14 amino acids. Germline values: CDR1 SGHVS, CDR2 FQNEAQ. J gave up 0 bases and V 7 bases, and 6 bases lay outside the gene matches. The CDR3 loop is CASTTGQHSYEQYF. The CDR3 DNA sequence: TGTGCCAGCACCACGGGACAGCACTCCTACGAGCAGTACTTC.

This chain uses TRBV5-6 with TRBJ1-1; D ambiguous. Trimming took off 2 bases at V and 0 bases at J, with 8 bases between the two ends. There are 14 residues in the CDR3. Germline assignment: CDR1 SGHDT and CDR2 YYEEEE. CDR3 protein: CASSFQRMNTEAFF. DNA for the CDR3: TGTGCCAGCAGCTTTCAGCGGATGAACACTGAAGCTTTCTTT. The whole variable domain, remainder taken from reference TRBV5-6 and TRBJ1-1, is DAGVTQSPTHLIKTRGQQVTLRCSPKSGHDTVSWYQQALGQGPQFIFQYYEEEERQRGNFPDRFSGHQFPNYSSELNVNALLLGDSALYLCASSFQRMNTEAFFGQGTRLTVV.

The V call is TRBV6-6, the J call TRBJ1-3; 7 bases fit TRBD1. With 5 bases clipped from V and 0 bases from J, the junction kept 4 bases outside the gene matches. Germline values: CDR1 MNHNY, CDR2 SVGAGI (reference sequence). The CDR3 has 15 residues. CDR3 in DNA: TGTGCCAGCAGTATAGGGACAGTCTCTGGAAACACCATATATTTT. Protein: CASSIGTVSGNTIYF.

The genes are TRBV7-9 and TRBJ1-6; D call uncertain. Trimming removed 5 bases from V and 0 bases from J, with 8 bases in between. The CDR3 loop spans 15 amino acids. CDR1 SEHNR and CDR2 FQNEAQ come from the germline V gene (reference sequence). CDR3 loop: CASSPTSSYNSPLHF. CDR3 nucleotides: TGTGCCAGCAGCCCGACAAGCTCCTATAATTCACCCCTCCACTTT.

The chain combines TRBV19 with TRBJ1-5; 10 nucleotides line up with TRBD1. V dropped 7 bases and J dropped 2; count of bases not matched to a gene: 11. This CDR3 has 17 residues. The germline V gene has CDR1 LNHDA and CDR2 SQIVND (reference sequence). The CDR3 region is CASTDLRDRGGNQPQHF. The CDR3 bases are TGTGCCAGTACCGATCTCCGGGACAGGGGTGGCAATCAGCCCCAGCATTTT.

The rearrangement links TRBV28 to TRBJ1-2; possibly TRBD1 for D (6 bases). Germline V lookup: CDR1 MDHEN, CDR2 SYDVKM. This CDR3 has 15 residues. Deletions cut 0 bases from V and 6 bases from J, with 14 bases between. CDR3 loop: CASSLWWGPPDGYTF. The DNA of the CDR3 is TGTGCCAGCAGTTTATGGTGGGGGCCCCCCGATGGCTACACCTTC.

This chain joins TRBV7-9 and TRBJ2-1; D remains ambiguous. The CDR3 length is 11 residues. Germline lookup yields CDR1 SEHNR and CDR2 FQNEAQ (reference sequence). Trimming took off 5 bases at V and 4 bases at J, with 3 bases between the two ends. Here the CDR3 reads CASSGYNEQFF. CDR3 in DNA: TGTGCCAGCAGCGGTTACAATGAGCAGTTCTTC.

As DNA, the CDR3 is TGTGCCAGCAGTACAGGGAGCGCTGCCAAAAACATTCAGTACTTC. Its protein is CASSTGSAAKNIQYF. The V call is TRBV27, the J call TRBJ2-4; weak D call: TRBD1 (6 bases). The CDR3 runs to 15 residues. Germline V lookup: CDR1 MNHEY, CDR2 SMNVEV (reference sequence). The V and J ends lost 5 bases and 1 base respectively, with 12 bases between them.

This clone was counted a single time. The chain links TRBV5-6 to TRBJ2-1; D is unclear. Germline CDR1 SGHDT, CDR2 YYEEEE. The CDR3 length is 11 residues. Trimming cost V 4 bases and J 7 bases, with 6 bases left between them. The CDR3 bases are TGTGCCAGCAGCATTGGAAATGAGCAGTTCTTC. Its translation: CASSIGNEQFF.

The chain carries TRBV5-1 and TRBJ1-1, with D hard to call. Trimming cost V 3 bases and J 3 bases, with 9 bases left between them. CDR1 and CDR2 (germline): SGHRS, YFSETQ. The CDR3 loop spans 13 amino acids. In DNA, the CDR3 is TGCGCCAGCAGCTCCGGACCTGACACTGAAGCTTTCTTT. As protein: CASSSGPDTEAFF. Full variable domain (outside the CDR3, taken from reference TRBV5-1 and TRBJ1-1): KAGVTQTPRYLIKTRGQQVTLSCSPISGHRSVSWYQQTPGQGLQFLFEYFSETQRNKGNFPGRFSGRQFSNSRSEMNVSTLELGDSALYLCASSSGPDTEAFFGQGTRLTVV.

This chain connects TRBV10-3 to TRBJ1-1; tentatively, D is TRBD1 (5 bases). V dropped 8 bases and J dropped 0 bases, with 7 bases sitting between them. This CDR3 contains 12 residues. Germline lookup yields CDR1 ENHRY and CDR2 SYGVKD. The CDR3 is CAIGRVNTEAFF. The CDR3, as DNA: TGTGCCATCGGCAGGGTGAACACTGAAGCTTTCTTT.